Below, 19 T cell receptor beta chains from the same sample are listed, as sequenced in a study of Tregs in tolerant kidney transplant recipients. Sequenced by immunoSEQ multiplex PCR; TCRdb stores in-frame clones only, minus some. The table includes more than 30,000 clones, approximately 80% detected once. Their cognate antigens are unknown. The sample taken for sequencing was Tregs from blood cultured with allogeneic cells. These receptors were taken from a human donor in good health.

The V and J genes are TRBV19 and TRBJ2-2; D is possibly TRBD1 (6 bases). V dropped 9 bases and J dropped 6 bases, with 14 bases sitting between them. This CDR3 has 13 residues. Per the germline V gene, CDR1 is LNHDA and CDR2 is SQIVND (reference sequence). The chain's CDR3 is CASTSRGPGELFF. Here the CDR3 DNA reads TGTGCCAGCACCTCCAGGGGCCCCGGGGAGCTGTTTTTT.

This chain connects TRBV7-2 to TRBJ2-5; the D is unclear. The CDR3 extends over 14 amino acids. V was cut by 5 bases and J by 1 base, with 11 bases left in between. Germline assignment: CDR1 SGHTA and CDR2 FQGNSA. The CDR3 loop reads CASSPGATQETQYF. As DNA, the CDR3 is TGTGCCAGCAGCCCCGGCGCTACCCAAGAGACCCAGTACTTC.

CDR3 DNA: TGTGCCAGCAGCTTAAGTGGAGGGGGGCCCCAGCATTTT. Translating gives CASSLSGGGPQHF. The rearrangement joins TRBV7-2 to TRBJ1-5, with D perhaps TRBD1 (6 bases). This CDR3 is built from 13 residues. Germline CDR1 and CDR2: SGHTA and FQGNSA. Trimming took 2 bases from V and 9 from J, leaving 11 bases between them.

This chain links TRBV11-1 with TRBJ2-3; maybe TRBD1 (6 bases). V was trimmed by 5 bases and J by 5 bases, leaving 14 bases between them. The CDR3 has 14 residues. Germline CDR1 reads SGHAT; CDR2 reads FQDESV (reference sequence). The CDR3: CASSIGTHGDTQYF. For the CDR3, the DNA is TGTGCCAGCAGCATCGGGACACATGGAGATACGCAGTATTTT.

The chain employs TRBV5-1 and TRBJ2-1; D remains unclear. Germline CDR1 and CDR2: SGHRS and YFSETQ. The CDR3 has 17 residues. Trimming removed 4 bases from V and 3 bases from J, with 20 bases in between. This chain's CDR3 is CASSLSSASAIYNEQFF. Written as DNA, the CDR3 is TGCGCCAGCAGCCTTAGCTCAGCATCCGCAATCTACAATGAGCAGTTCTTC.

This clone showed up just a few times. The chain carries TRBV2 and TRBJ2-1, with D unresolved. This CDR3 is 13 amino acids long. V lost 4 bases to trimming and J lost 0 bases, with 4 bases between them. Germline V gives CDR1 SNHLY, CDR2 FYNNEI. This CDR3 is CASSADSYNEQFF. Here the CDR3 DNA reads TGTGCCAGCAGTGCCGACTCCTACAATGAGCAGTTCTTC.

This chain connects TRBV11-3 to TRBJ2-7, with TRBD2 matching 8 bases. V was pared by 5 bases and J by 6 bases, with 15 bases of the junction left unmatched. The germline gives CDR1 SGHNT, CDR2 YENEEA. This CDR3 region has 16 residues. The CDR3 region has the DNA TGTGCCAGCAGCACCATAAAGCGGGAGCCTTCGGGCGAGCAGTACTTC. Translating it yields CASSTIKREPSGEQYF.

The table lists this clone with a few counts. V is TRBV6-6 and J is TRBJ1-2; D is uncertain. Trimming cost V 7 bases and J 7 bases, with 10 bases left between them. CDR3 length equals 11 residues. Germline values: CDR1 MNHNY, CDR2 SVGAGI (reference sequence). This chain's CDR3 is CASTRGAGYTF. As DNA, the CDR3 is TGTGCCAGCACACGGGGTGCTGGCTACACCTTC.

The chain links TRBV27 to TRBJ2-1; 11 bases fit TRBD2. Germline V lookup: CDR1 MNHEY, CDR2 SMNVEV (reference sequence). Unmatched junction bases numbered 10, after V lost 5 bases and J lost 1 base. The CDR3 consists of 18 residues. For the CDR3, the DNA is TGTGCCAGCAGTCCCCGACCGGGACTAGCGGCTTCCTACAATGAGCAGTTCTTC. Its translation: CASSPRPGLAASYNEQFF.

J is TRBJ1-2 and V is TRBV20-1; the D is unclear. The germline CDR1 and CDR2 sequences are DFQATT and SNEGSKA (reference sequence). V was shortened by 5 bases and J by 4 bases, with 8 bases between the two germline ends. The CDR3 is made up of 11 amino acids. The CDR3 DNA sequence: TGCAGTGCTGGACTGAGCTATGGCTACACCTTC. Translated, it gives CSAGLSYGYTF.

The CDR3 coding sequence is TGTGCCAGCAGCCCTCTAGCGGGAGGGCCTCACGAGCAGTACTTC. As protein: CASSPLAGGPHEQYF. The chain carries TRBV7-9 and TRBJ2-7; the match to TRBD2 covers 12 bases. Losses at the gene ends were 5 bases for V and 5 bases for J; bases not matched to a gene: 7. The CDR3 loop spans 15 amino acids. CDR1 and CDR2 from the germline V gene are SEHNR and FQNEAQ (reference sequence).

CDR3 loop: CSALGYDTQYF. In nucleotides, the CDR3 is TGCAGTGCTTTAGGATATGATACGCAGTATTTT. The chain couples TRBV20-1 to TRBJ2-3, with D unresolved. V was trimmed by 5 bases and J by 6 bases, leaving 9 bases between them. CDR3 size: 11 residues. Germline V gene sequence: CDR1 DFQATT, CDR2 SNEGSKA (reference sequence).

The chain recombines TRBV7-9 with TRBJ2-5, with 7 bases that match TRBD1. CDR1 and CDR2 (germline): SEHNR, FQNEAQ (reference sequence). CDR3 size: 15 residues. J was trimmed by 4 bases and V by 1 base; bases with no gene match: 6. CDR3 protein: CASSLGDSAGETQYF. CDR3 DNA sequence: TGTGCCAGCAGCTTAGGGGACAGTGCCGGAGAGACCCAGTACTTC.

This clone appeared once. The chain employs TRBV27 and TRBJ2-2; 8 positions match TRBD1. This CDR3 comprises 14 residues. The germline CDR1 and CDR2 sequences are MNHEY and SMNVEV (reference sequence). V was pared by 7 bases and J by 3 bases, with 4 bases of the junction left unmatched. DNA for the CDR3: TGTGCCAGCACTGACAGGGGCTACACCGGGGAGCTGTTTTTT. It codes for CASTDRGYTGELFF.

This chain uses TRBV2 with TRBJ2-3; no firm D call. The germline V and J ends were trimmed by 5 bases and 2 bases, with 2 bases remaining between them. The CDR3 sequence is 11 residues long. CDR1 and CDR2 (germline): SNHLY, FYNNEI. In DNA, the CDR3 is TGTGCCAGCAGTTCCACAGATACGCAGTATTTT. The encoded protein is CASSSTDTQYF.

The V gene is TRBV19, the J gene TRBJ2-1; D may be TRBD1 (7 bases). V was trimmed by 7 bases and J by 4 bases, leaving 17 bases between them. The CDR3 covers 15 residues. CDR1 LNHDA and CDR2 SQIVND come from the germline V gene (reference sequence). CDR3 amino acids: CASTQGGNHYNEQFF. As DNA, the CDR3 is TGTGCCAGTACCCAGGGGGGCAACCATTACAATGAGCAGTTCTTC.

The chain is built from TRBV4-2 and TRBJ2-7; D not certain. This CDR3 has 13 amino acids. In germline, CDR1 is LGHNA, CDR2 YNFKEQ. Trimming shortened V by 5 bases and J by 5 bases, and 13 bases separated the two germline ends. The CDR3 DNA reads TGTGCCAGCAGCAGCACCTATGGGGACGAGCAGTACTTC. Its protein is CASSSTYGDEQYF.

This chain uses TRBV18 with TRBJ1-2; 11 positions agree with TRBD1. Trimming at V came to 6 bases and at J to 5 bases, leaving 11 bases not matched to a gene. CDR3 length: 16 amino acids. Germline lookup yields CDR1 KGHSH and CDR2 LQKENI. CDR3 protein: CASSQLGQGARYGYTF. The CDR3 nucleotides are TGTGCCAGCTCCCAATTAGGACAGGGGGCGCGGTATGGCTACACCTTC. Full variable domain (rest looked up from reference TRBV18 and TRBJ1-2): NAGVMQNPRHLVRRRGQEARLRCSPMKGHSHVYWYRQLPEEGLKFMVYLQKENIIDESGMPKERFSAEFPKEGPSILRIQQVVRGDSAAYFCASSQLGQGARYGYTFGSGTRLTVV.

Relative to its sample, this clone is medium-sized. The chain is built from TRBV10-3 and TRBJ1-6; 8 bases are shared with TRBD1. V lost 2 bases to trimming and J lost 10 bases; unmatched junction nucleotides: 4. Germline-derived CDR1 and CDR2 are ENHRY and SYGVKD. The CDR3 length is 14 residues. The CDR3 sequence: CAISEGQGGSPLHF. CDR3 DNA sequence: TGTGCCATCAGTGAGGGACAGGGTGGATCACCCCTCCACTTT.